This record covers a single T cell receptor beta chain. Antigen unknown. These data belong to a study of cytomegalovirus exposure and HLA in healthy donors. Looking at the study overall: A prior analysis found about 120 million unique TCR beta sequences from 150 million to 200 million T cells. Study conclusions and caveats: When a later analysis compared HLA-associated TCR beta chains with equally common others, the HLA-associated chains turned out to be more clonally expanded and to have lower generation probabilities. A previous analysis found most TCR beta V segments productive roughly 90% or roughly 30% of the time.

PCR amplification relied on 60 Vbeta primers (plus 13 Jbeta primers). Original processing methods: An analysis that came later counted 77 million or so unique TCR beta chains, approximately 10 million shared. Sequencing used immunoSEQ multiplex PCR; TCRdb keeps in-frame clones, though not all of them. That table furnishes V, J and clone size, whereas the DNA furnished D and trimming. The sample consists of approximately 72,000 clones, almost 85% of them appearing once. Germline V gene sequence: CDR1 LNHNV, CDR2 YYDKDF (reference sequence). V lost 5 bases and J 4 bases, leaving 8 bases between the germline ends. The CDR3 consists of 12 residues.

Sequenced sample: PBMCs. This rearrangement joins TRBV15 to TRBJ1-1, with D possibly being TRBD1 (5 bases). This TCR came from a young man in good health and CMV-seronegative. CDR3 sequence reads: CATSAGITEAFF. CDR3 bases: TGTGCCACCAGCGCAGGGATCACTGAAGCTTTCTTT.